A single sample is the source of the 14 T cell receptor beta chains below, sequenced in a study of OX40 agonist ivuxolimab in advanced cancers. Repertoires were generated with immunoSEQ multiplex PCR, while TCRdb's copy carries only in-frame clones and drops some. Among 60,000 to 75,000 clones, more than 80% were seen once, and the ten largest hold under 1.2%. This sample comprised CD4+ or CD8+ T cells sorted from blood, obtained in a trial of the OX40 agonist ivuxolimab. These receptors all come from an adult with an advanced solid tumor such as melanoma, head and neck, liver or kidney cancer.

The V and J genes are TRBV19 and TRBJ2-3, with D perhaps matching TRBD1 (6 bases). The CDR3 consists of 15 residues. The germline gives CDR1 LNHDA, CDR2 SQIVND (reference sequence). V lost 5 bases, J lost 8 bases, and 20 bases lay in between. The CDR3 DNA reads TGTGCCAGTAGTCGCGGACAGTTTATTGGAGCTACGCAGTATTTT. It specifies CASSRGQFIGATQYF.

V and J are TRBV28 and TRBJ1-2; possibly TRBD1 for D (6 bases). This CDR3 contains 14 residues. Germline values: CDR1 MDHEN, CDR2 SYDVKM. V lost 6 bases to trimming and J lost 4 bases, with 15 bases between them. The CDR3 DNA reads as TGTGCCAGCAGCCGACAGGAGTTGGGCTATGGCTACACCTTC. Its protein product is CASSRQELGYGYTF.

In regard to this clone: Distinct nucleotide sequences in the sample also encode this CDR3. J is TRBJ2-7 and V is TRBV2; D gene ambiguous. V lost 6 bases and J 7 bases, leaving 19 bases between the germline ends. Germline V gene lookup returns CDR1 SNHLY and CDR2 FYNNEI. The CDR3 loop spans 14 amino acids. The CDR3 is CASSARKPITEQYF. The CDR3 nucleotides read TGTGCCAGCAGCGCCCGGAAACCCATTACAGAGCAGTACTTC.

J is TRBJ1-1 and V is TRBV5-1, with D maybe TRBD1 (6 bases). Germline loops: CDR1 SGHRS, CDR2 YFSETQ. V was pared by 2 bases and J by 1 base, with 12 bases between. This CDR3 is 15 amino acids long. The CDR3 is CASSFQGQPNTEAFF. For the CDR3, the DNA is TGCGCCAGCAGCTTCCAAGGACAGCCGAACACTGAAGCTTTCTTT.

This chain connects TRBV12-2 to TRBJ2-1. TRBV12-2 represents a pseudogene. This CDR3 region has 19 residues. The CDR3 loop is CASRFVRDGLGQSYNEQFF. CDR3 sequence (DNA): TGTGCAAGTCGCTTTGTTCGTGACGGCCTCGGGCAATCCTACAATGAGCAGTTCTTC.

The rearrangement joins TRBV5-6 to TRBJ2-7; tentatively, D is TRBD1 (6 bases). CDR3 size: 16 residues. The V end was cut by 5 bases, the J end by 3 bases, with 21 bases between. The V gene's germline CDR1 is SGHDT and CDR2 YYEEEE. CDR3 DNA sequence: TGTGCCAGCAGTTCACAAACCGGGACACTGGGCTACGAGCAGTACTTC. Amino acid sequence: CASSSQTGTLGYEQYF.

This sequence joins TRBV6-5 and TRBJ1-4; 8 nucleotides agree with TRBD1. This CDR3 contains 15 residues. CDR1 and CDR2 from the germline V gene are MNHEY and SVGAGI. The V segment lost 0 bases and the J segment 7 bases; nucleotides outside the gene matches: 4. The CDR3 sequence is CASSYSRQGLEKLFF. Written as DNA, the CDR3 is TGTGCCAGCAGTTACTCGAGACAGGGGCTTGAAAAACTGTTTTTT.

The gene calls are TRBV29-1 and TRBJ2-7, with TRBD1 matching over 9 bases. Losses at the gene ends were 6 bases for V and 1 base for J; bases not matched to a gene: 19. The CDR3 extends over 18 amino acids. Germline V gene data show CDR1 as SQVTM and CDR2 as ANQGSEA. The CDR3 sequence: CSVIYGATGTGISYEQYF. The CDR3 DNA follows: TGCAGCGTCATATACGGGGCTACCGGGACAGGGATTTCCTACGAGCAGTACTTC.

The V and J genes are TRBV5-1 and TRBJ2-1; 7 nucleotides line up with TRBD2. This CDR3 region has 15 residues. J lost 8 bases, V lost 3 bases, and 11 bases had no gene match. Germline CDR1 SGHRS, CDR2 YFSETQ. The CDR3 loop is CASSWERGSTDEQFF. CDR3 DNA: TGCGCCAGCAGCTGGGAGCGGGGTAGCACGGATGAGCAGTTCTTC.

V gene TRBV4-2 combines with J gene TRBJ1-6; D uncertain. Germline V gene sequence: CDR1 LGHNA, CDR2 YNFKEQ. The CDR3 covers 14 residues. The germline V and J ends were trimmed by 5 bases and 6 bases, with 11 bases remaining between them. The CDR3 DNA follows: TGTGCCAGCAGCTTGCCCGCAACTAATTCACCCCTCCACTTT. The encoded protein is CASSLPATNSPLHF.

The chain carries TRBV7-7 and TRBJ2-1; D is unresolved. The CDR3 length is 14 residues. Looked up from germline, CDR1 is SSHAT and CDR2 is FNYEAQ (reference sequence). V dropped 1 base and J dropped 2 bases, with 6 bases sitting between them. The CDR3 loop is CASSLGQAYNEQFF. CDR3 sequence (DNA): TGTGCCAGCAGCTTAGGACAAGCCTACAATGAGCAGTTCTTC.

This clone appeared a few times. In DNA form, the CDR3 reads TGTGCCAGCAGTGTTACAGGGGTCCCCGAAGCTTTCTTT. Encoded protein: CASSVTGVPEAFF. The V and J genes are TRBV11-1 and TRBJ1-1, with 7 bases fitting TRBD1. Germline CDR1 is SGHAT and CDR2 is FQDESV (reference sequence). J was trimmed by 8 bases and V by 6 bases; bases with no gene match: 9. This CDR3 is 13 amino acids long.

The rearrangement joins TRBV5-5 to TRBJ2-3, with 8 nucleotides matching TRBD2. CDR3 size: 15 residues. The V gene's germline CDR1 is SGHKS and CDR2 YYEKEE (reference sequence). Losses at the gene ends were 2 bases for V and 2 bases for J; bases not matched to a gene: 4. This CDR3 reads CASSLAGAPTDTQYF. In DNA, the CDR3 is TGTGCCAGCAGCTTAGCGGGGGCCCCCACAGATACGCAGTATTTT.

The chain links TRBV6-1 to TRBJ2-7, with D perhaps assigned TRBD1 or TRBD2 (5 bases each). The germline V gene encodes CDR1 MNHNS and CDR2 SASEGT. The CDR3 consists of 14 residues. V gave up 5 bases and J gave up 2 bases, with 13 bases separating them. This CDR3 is CASSLPGPPYEQYF. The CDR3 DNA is TGTGCCAGCAGTCTTCCGGGACCACCCTACGAGCAGTACTTC.